In this sample, the clone carrying this TCR beta chain turned up many times. Its antigen is not identified. Trimming removed 4 bases at V and 3 bases at J, with 13 bases between. This CDR3 has 15 residues. CDR1 and CDR2 from the germline V gene are SGHAT and FQNNGV. This record belongs to a study of T-cell reconstitution after alpha-beta-depleted transplantation in children. The library targeted TCRbeta and was prepared with unique molecular identifiers. TCRdb fed the PCR reads into MiXCR, producing one record per CDR3 protein. The sample lists under 850,000 distinct CDR3 sequences, over 10% occurring once. Whole-study findings and limits: Diversity of TCRbeta at day 60 was high in some patients, arising from surviving recipient T cells and thymic progenitors. Several hundred graft clones that had expanded were reportedly the source of alpha-beta T cells about two months after transplant.

This chain uses TRBV11-2 with TRBJ2-1; possibly TRBD2 for D (6 bases). The sequence came from a girl aged 2 to 9 with congenital amegakaryocytic thrombocytopenia, due to receive a stem cell transplant. This specimen was PBMCs, taken before TCRalphabeta/CD19-depleted stem cell transplant. CDR3 in DNA: TGTGCCAGCAGCTCCCTGGGCGGGGACTACAATGAGCAGTTCTTC. Amino acid sequence: CASSSLGGDYNEQFF. The variable domain in full, with the rest retrieved from reference TRBV11-2 and TRBJ2-1, is EAGVAQSPRYKIIEKRQSVAFWCNPISGHATLYWYQQILGQGPKLLIQFQNNGVVDDSQLPKDRFSAERLKGVDSTLKIQPAKLEDSAVYLCASSSLGGDYNEQFFGPGTRLTVL.